This T cell receptor beta chain was recovered during a study of PD-1 blockade in classical Hodgkin lymphoma. A word on this clone: The antigen is not known.

Noted time point: cycle 4 day 1 (C4D1), after 6 weeks of nivolumab. Each patient relapsed following autologous stem cell transplantation, and prior brentuximab vedotin exposure differed. Germline V CDR1 and CDR2: MNHNS, SASEGT. The CDR3 totals 12 residues. V dropped 2 bases and J dropped 6 bases, with 6 bases sitting between them. Overall study findings and caveats: A significant rise in TCR diversity by C4D1 was seen for CD4+ but not CD8+ cells.

Clones were sequenced by immunoSEQ multiplex PCR, and TCRdb holds only the in-frame ones, with some missing. This sample has roughly 50,000 clones, with nearly 90% found just once. The source was peripheral blood mononuclear cells (PBMCs), collected before the fourth cycle of nivolumab. The genes are TRBV6-1 and TRBJ2-3; D not certain. The sequence came from a human donor with classical Hodgkin lymphoma. In nucleotides, the CDR3 is TGTGCCAGCAGTGAATTGGGGGATACGCAGTATTTT. Amino acids: CASSELGDTQYF.